A single sample gave rise to the 25 T cell receptor beta chains below, sequenced in a study of cytomegalovirus exposure and HLA in healthy donors. Both 60 Vbeta primers and 13 Jbeta primers went into the PCR. TCRdb keeps only in-frame clones here, not all; method: immunoSEQ multiplex PCR. This table holds around 210,000 clones. The sequenced sample consisted of PBMCs. The receptors were sampled from a woman aged 30 to 39 in good health and CMV-seropositive.

J is TRBJ2-2 and V is TRBV28; perhaps TRBD1 as D (7 bases). The germline gives CDR1 MDHEN, CDR2 SYDVKM. Trimming cost V 7 bases and J 4 bases, with 13 bases left between them. The CDR3 totals 14 residues. The CDR3 nucleotides read TGTGCCAGCAAGGAGCAGGGGGGCACCGGGGAGCTGTTTTTT. Amino acids: CASKEQGGTGELFF.

The rearrangement uses TRBV5-4 and TRBJ2-1; 10 bases agree with TRBD1. The germline CDR1 and CDR2 sequences are SGHNT and YYREEE (reference sequence). The length of the CDR3 is 15 residues. Trimming cost V 2 bases and J 7 bases; bases outside gene matches: 6. This chain's CDR3 is CASSFPGQGQNEQFF. The CDR3 region has the DNA TGTGCCAGCAGCTTTCCGGGACAGGGGCAGAATGAGCAGTTCTTC.

The chain carries TRBV2 and TRBJ2-1; 11 bases fit TRBD2. Germline loops: CDR1 SNHLY, CDR2 FYNNEI. J gave up 5 bases and V 6 bases, and 6 bases lay outside the gene matches. The CDR3 totals 15 residues. The CDR3 here is CASRPGLAVNNEQFF. The CDR3 region has the DNA TGTGCCAGCAGACCGGGACTAGCGGTTAACAATGAGCAGTTCTTC.

V and J are TRBV19 and TRBJ2-1; D uncertain. This CDR3 is 15 amino acids long. Germline values: CDR1 LNHDA, CDR2 SQIVND (reference sequence). V was trimmed by 5 bases and J by 5 bases, leaving 16 bases between them. In DNA, the CDR3 is TGTGCCAGTAGTCGAGGCGGCTCGCTCAACAATGAGCAGTTCTTC. Its protein product is CASSRGGSLNNEQFF.

CDR3 DNA sequence: TGTGCCAGCAGCTCCGGACTAGCGATCAATCCCTACGAGCAGTACTTC. Protein: CASSSGLAINPYEQYF. This chain connects TRBV5-6 to TRBJ2-7; the match to TRBD2 covers 9 bases. Trimming cost V 3 bases and J 2 bases; bases outside gene matches: 9. CDR3 length: 16 residues. CDR1 is SGHDT, CDR2 YYEEEE, per germline.

The chain joins TRBV2 to TRBJ1-1; TRBD1 aligns across 7 bases. V trimming: 11 bases; J trimming: 10 bases; junction bases outside the gene matches: 16. CDR3 length: 13 amino acids. Germline CDR1 and CDR2: SNHLY and FYNNEI. CDR3 amino acids: CADKGQPEQGAFF. As DNA, the CDR3 is TGTGCCGACAAGGGACAGCCCGAACAAGGAGCTTTCTTT. The whole variable domain, filled in from reference TRBV2 and TRBJ1-1, reads EPEVTQTPSHQVTQMGQEVILRCVPISNHLYFYWYRQILGQKVEFLVSFYNNEISEKSEIFDDQFSVERPDGSNFTLKIRSTKLEDSAMYFCADKGQPEQGAFFGQGTRLTVV.

The V call is TRBV28, the J call TRBJ1-1; tentative D call: TRBD1 (5 bases). From germline, CDR1 is MDHEN and CDR2 SYDVKM. Trimming shortened V by 5 bases and J by 3 bases, and 16 bases separated the two germline ends. This CDR3 region has 15 residues. In DNA form, the CDR3 reads TGTGCCAGCAGTCCCCTCGGGGGGTCGGACACTGAAGCTTTCTTT. Translated: CASSPLGGSDTEAFF. Based on the CDR3 plus reference TRBV28 and TRBJ1-1, the full variable domain is DVKVTQSSRYLVKRTGEKVFLECVQDMDHENMFWYRQDPGLGLRLIYFSYDVKMKEKGDIPEGYSVSREKKERFSLILESASTNQTSMYLCASSPLGGSDTEAFFGQGTRLTVV.

V and J are TRBV28 and TRBJ2-7, with 12 bases aligning to TRBD2. The CDR3 is 18 residues long. Per germline, CDR1 MDHEN and CDR2 SYDVKM. Trimming at V came to 5 bases and at J to 5 bases, leaving 16 bases not matched to a gene. CDR3 loop: CASSLWTSGTQLGNEQYF. The CDR3 DNA is TGTGCCAGCAGTCTGTGGACTAGCGGGACCCAGCTTGGCAACGAGCAGTACTTC.

This chain uses TRBV2 with TRBJ2-4; TRBD1 aligns across 8 bases. The CDR3 extends over 17 amino acids. Trimming removed 3 bases from V and 2 bases from J; junction bases left unmatched: 9. Germline V gene lookup returns CDR1 SNHLY and CDR2 FYNNEI. The CDR3 is CASSDLQGVGSKNIQYF. For the CDR3, the DNA is TGTGCCAGCAGTGACCTACAGGGGGTCGGGTCCAAAAACATTCAGTACTTC. Together with reference TRBV2 and TRBJ2-4, the CDR3 gives the full variable domain: EPEVTQTPSHQVTQMGQEVILRCVPISNHLYFYWYRQILGQKVEFLVSFYNNEISEKSEIFDDQFSVERPDGSNFTLKIRSTKLEDSAMYFCASSDLQGVGSKNIQYFGAGTRLSVL.

V usage is TRBV29-1 and J usage is TRBJ2-1; D is unresolved. Trimming pared 6 bases from V and 0 bases from J, leaving 6 bases between. The CDR3 is 12 residues long. In germline, CDR1 is SQVTM, CDR2 ANQGSEA. CDR3 bases: TGCAGCGTCGACTCCTCCTACAATGAGCAGTTCTTC. It specifies CSVDSSYNEQFF.

This rearrangement joins TRBV19 to TRBJ2-3, with D possibly matching TRBD2 (6 bases). V gave up 3 bases and J gave up 4 bases, with 14 bases separating them. Germline V gene data show CDR1 as LNHDA and CDR2 as SQIVND (reference sequence). This CDR3 has 15 residues. DNA for the CDR3: TGTGCCAGTAGTATCAGCGGGCTAGGGGCAGATACGCAGTATTTT. Amino acids: CASSISGLGADTQYF. The whole variable domain, remainder taken from reference TRBV19 and TRBJ2-3, is DGGITQSPKYLFRKEGQNVTLSCEQNLNHDAMYWYRQDPGQGLRLIYYSQIVNDFQKGDIAEGYSVSREKKESFPLTVTSAQKNPTAFYLCASSISGLGADTQYFGPGTRLTVL.

V and J are TRBV19 and TRBJ2-1, with 14 bases aligning to TRBD2. Germline CDR1 reads LNHDA; CDR2 reads SQIVND (reference sequence). Losses at the gene ends were 4 bases for V and 8 bases for J; bases not matched to a gene: 7. The CDR3 covers 16 residues. The CDR3 coding sequence is TGTGCCAGTAGTACCAGACTAGCGGGAGGGCCGCATGAGCAGTTCTTC. Its translation is CASSTRLAGGPHEQFF.

The V gene is TRBV11-2, the J gene TRBJ2-3; TRBD1 might be the D (5 bases). The CDR3 sequence is 15 residues long. Trimming removed 5 bases from V and 0 bases from J, with 12 bases in between. Germline V gene lookup returns CDR1 SGHAT and CDR2 FQNNGV. CDR3 residues: CASSPLTGSTDTQYF. The CDR3 DNA reads as TGTGCCAGCAGCCCTCTAACAGGCAGCACAGATACGCAGTATTTT.

The chain couples TRBV15 to TRBJ2-2; 9 bases are shared with TRBD1. CDR1 LNHNV and CDR2 YYDKDF come from the germline V gene (reference sequence). With 1 base clipped from V and 4 bases from J, the junction kept 7 bases outside the gene matches. This CDR3 region has 17 residues. In DNA, the CDR3 is TGTGCCACCAGCAGAGGACAACAGGGGGCAGTCACCGGGGAGCTGTTTTTT. Its protein product is CATSRGQQGAVTGELFF.

The chain has TRBV9 and TRBJ1-5, with 7 bases lining up with TRBD1. V shed 4 bases and J 9 bases; nucleotides not matched to a gene: 10. This CDR3 spans 14 amino acids. The germline V gene encodes CDR1 SGDLS and CDR2 YYNGEE. CDR3 protein: CASSPVGGLGPQHF. For the CDR3, the DNA is TGTGCCAGCAGCCCGGTAGGGGGCCTGGGGCCCCAGCATTTT.

V gene TRBV19 combines with J gene TRBJ1-2; the D gene is possibly TRBD1 (6 bases). Germline-derived CDR1 and CDR2 are LNHDA and SQIVND (reference sequence). V shed 3 bases and J shed 8 bases, with 10 bases lying between them. The CDR3 extends over 12 amino acids. CDR3 DNA: TGTGCCAGTAGTATTGGACAGCCGGGCTACACCTTC. Translated, it gives CASSIGQPGYTF.

This chain connects TRBV14 to TRBJ1-2; D not resolved. The germline CDR1 and CDR2 sequences are SGHDN and FVKESK. V lost 5 bases and J 4 bases, leaving 11 bases between the germline ends. The CDR3 has 13 amino acids. The CDR3 DNA is TGTGCCAGCAGCGTACTCGAGTCCTATGGCTACACCTTC. Translating gives CASSVLESYGYTF.

CDR3 amino acids: CSVEDSGRESYGYTF. CDR3 in DNA: TGCAGCGTTGAAGATAGCGGGAGGGAAAGCTATGGCTACACCTTC. The chain recombines TRBV29-1 with TRBJ1-2; D is ambiguous. Trimming cost V 0 bases and J 4 bases, with 15 bases left between them. Germline V gene sequence: CDR1 SQVTM, CDR2 ANQGSEA. The CDR3 spans 15 residues.

The gene calls are TRBV5-8 and TRBJ2-2; D may be TRBD2 (6 bases). The CDR3 is 16 amino acids. Germline values: CDR1 SGHTS, CDR2 YDEGEE. The V end was cut by 5 bases, the J end by 6 bases, with 20 bases between. CDR3 loop: CASRSGLRRMAGELFF. The CDR3 nucleotides are TGTGCCAGCAGATCGGGACTCCGACGGATGGCCGGGGAGCTGTTTTTT. Using reference TRBV5-8 and TRBJ2-2 for the parts outside the CDR3, the full variable domain is EAGVTQSPTHLIKTRGQQATLRCSPISGHTSVYWYQQALGLGLQFLLWYDEGEERNRGNFPPRFSGRQFPNYSSELNVNALELEDSALYLCASRSGLRRMAGELFFGEGSRLTVL.

The V call is TRBV7-9, the J call TRBJ1-5; the D gene is possibly TRBD1 (5 bases). The CDR3 runs to 15 residues. From germline, CDR1 is SEHNR and CDR2 FQNEAQ (reference sequence). V lost 1 base and J 3 bases, leaving 10 bases between the germline ends. The CDR3 bases are TGTGCCAGCAGCTTAGGTCCAGGGTTCAATCAGCCCCAGCATTTT. Its protein product is CASSLGPGFNQPQHF. Looking up the rest from reference TRBV7-9 and TRBJ1-5 gives the full variable domain: DTGVSQNPRHKITKRGQNVTFRCDPISEHNRLYWYRQTLGQGPEFLTYFQNEAQLEKSRLLSDRFSAERPKGSFSTLEIQRTEQGDSAMYLCASSLGPGFNQPQHFGDGTRLSIL.

J is TRBJ2-3 and V is TRBV7-9, with 10 bases matching TRBD2. With V trimmed by 5 bases and J by 4 bases, 6 bases remained unmatched. The CDR3 spans 15 residues. CDR1 is SEHNR and CDR2 is FQNEAQ in the germline V gene (reference sequence). CDR3 amino acids: CASSTLAGGADTQYF. The CDR3 bases are TGTGCCAGCAGCACCTTAGCGGGAGGCGCAGATACGCAGTATTTT.

The chain employs TRBV7-2 and TRBJ2-2; D might be TRBD1 (6 bases). Trimming left V 4 bases short and J 4 bases short, with 13 bases between. Germline assignment: CDR1 SGHTA and CDR2 FQGNSA. The CDR3 has 15 residues. The DNA of the CDR3 is TGTGCCAGCAGCTCGGGACAAGTTGGCACCGGGGAGCTGTTTTTT. Protein: CASSSGQVGTGELFF.

This chain links TRBV9 with TRBJ2-5; 8 bases line up with TRBD2. Germline-derived CDR1 and CDR2 are SGDLS and YYNGEE. Germline trimming cut 0 bases from V and 2 bases from J; bases unmatched to any gene: 6. This CDR3 is 16 amino acids long. The CDR3 region is CASSVGRGASQETQYF. In nucleotides, the CDR3 is TGTGCCAGCAGCGTAGGGCGGGGGGCGTCGCAAGAGACCCAGTACTTC. Full variable domain (missing parts from reference TRBV9 and TRBJ2-5): DSGVTQTPKHLITATGQRVTLRCSPRSGDLSVYWYQQSLDQGLQFLIQYYNGEERAKGNILERFSAQQFPDLHSELNLSSLELGDSALYFCASSVGRGASQETQYFGPGTRLLVL.

V gene TRBV9 combines with J gene TRBJ2-1, with 9 bases lining up with TRBD1. Germline values: CDR1 SGDLS, CDR2 YYNGEE. The CDR3 consists of 15 residues. Trimming at V came to 3 bases and at J to 6 bases, leaving 7 bases not matched to a gene. The CDR3 nucleotides are TGTGCCAGCAGCGGCGGACAGGGGTTCGGCAATGAGCAGTTCTTC. Its protein is CASSGGQGFGNEQFF.

The J gene is TRBJ2-5, the V gene TRBV11-2; TRBD2 matches 13 bases. Germline V gene data show CDR1 as SGHAT and CDR2 as FQNNGV. Unmatched junction bases numbered 11, after V lost 0 bases and J lost 4 bases. The length of the CDR3 is 19 residues. CDR3 DNA sequence: TGTGCCAGCAGCTTAGAGTCCCTAGGACTAGCGGGAGTCGGAGAGACCCAGTACTTC. This gives the protein CASSLESLGLAGVGETQYF.